This TCR beta chain was documented in a study of technical replicates of blood from a handful of donors. The assay was immunoSEQ multiplex PCR, and TCRdb's table has in-frame clones only and misses some. The table includes approximately 94,000 clones, 90% to 96% detected once. CDR3 size: 16 residues. CDR1 LNHDA and CDR2 SQIVND come from the germline V gene (reference sequence). The J segment lost 2 bases and the V segment lost 6 bases, leaving 9 bases of the junction unmatched. The chain is built from TRBV19 and TRBJ2-3; TRBD2 aligns across 9 bases. Source material: T cells isolated from PBMCs. This TCR came from a human donor in good health. The CDR3 nucleotides are TGTGCCAGTAGGAAGGAAACTAGCGGGTACACAGATACGCAGTATTTT. This gives the protein CASRKETSGYTDTQYF.